These T cell receptor beta chains were read from a single sample in a study of blood T cell repertoires in COVID-19. Using immunoSEQ multiplex PCR, the repertoire was profiled, and TCRdb retains in-frame clones only, with some absent. The sample yields 200,000 to 300,000 clones, more than 85% seen once. Sequencing was carried out using peripheral blood. The receptor source for this set is a woman aged 55-69 years with COVID-19, enrolled during active disease. Each CDR3 is given without its conserved first and last residue. Each record gives: V gene, CDR3 protein.

v_gene: TRBV5-1; CDR3aa: ASSLEPARDSPLH
v_gene: TRBV6-1; CDR3aa: ASSEPTRLGYT
v_gene: TRBV2; CDR3aa: ASSILQSSHYGYT
v_gene: TRBV14; CDR3aa: ASSQAGGNQPQH
v_gene: TRBV6-2/TRBV6-3; CDR3aa: ASSRDSPLH
v_gene: TRBV7-3; CDR3aa: ASSLKRSLGQGAYQRGGYT
v_gene: TRBV6-2/TRBV6-3; CDR3aa: ASSYTRGLAAGELF
v_gene: TRBV6-5; CDR3aa: ASSLRAFRAEAF
v_gene: TRBV7-8; CDR3aa: ASSRWAGNGPQH
v_gene: TRBV24-1; CDR3aa: AFRTSDNEQF
v_gene: TRBV19; CDR3aa: ASSTGNQPQH
v_gene: TRBV27; CDR3aa: ASSLTRNTGELF
v_gene: TRBV21-1; CDR3aa: ASSKGRGLDRAGVPSNEQF
v_gene: TRBV7-9; CDR3aa: ASSLSRLRAGPEKLF
v_gene: TRBV12-3/TRBV12-4; CDR3aa: ASSLATNYGYT
v_gene: TRBV27; CDR3aa: ASSTPNGYGYT
v_gene: TRBV29-1; CDR3aa: SVLGLAGAGGTDTQY
v_gene: TRBV19; CDR3aa: ASSIPGRNTGELF
v_gene: TRBV6-5; CDR3aa: ASSYSPQDNEQF
v_gene: TRBV25-1; CDR3aa: ASSDWTRRHTQY
v_gene: TRBV4-3; CDR3aa: ASSQVGTGTEKLF
v_gene: TRBV4-2; CDR3aa: ASSQVGGEGAKNIQY
v_gene: TRBV30; CDR3aa: AWRQQETQY
v_gene: TRBV15; CDR3aa: ATMTGLRRDQPQH
v_gene: TRBV3-1/TRBV3-2; CDR3aa: ASSQDSGSGNTIY
v_gene: TRBV10-1; CDR3aa: ASSFSGSYGNEQF
v_gene: TRBV19; CDR3aa: ASSRWEGLAGAGSYNEQF
v_gene: TRBV7-9; CDR3aa: ASSLEMRGSDSTDTQY
v_gene: TRBV20-1; CDR3aa: SASGSQVHLYNEQF
v_gene: TRBV19; CDR3aa: ASSATGNQPQH
v_gene: TRBV29-1; CDR3aa: SVDTGANEQY
v_gene: TRBV28; CDR3aa: ASKRVGNTIY
v_gene: TRBV6-2/TRBV6-3; CDR3aa: ASSFSGRNEKLF
v_gene: TRBV30; CDR3aa: AWSVQSNTEAF
v_gene: TRBV28; CDR3aa: ASSPTGSSYNEQF
v_gene: TRBV5-5; CDR3aa: ASSPELAVIPYEQY
v_gene: TRBV10-2; CDR3aa: ASNRDRTQY
v_gene: TRBV7-9; CDR3aa: ASSTGETQY
v_gene: TRBV7-6; CDR3aa: ASSQGLAGGADTQY
v_gene: TRBV5-1; CDR3aa: ASTLGQTDTQY
v_gene: TRBV11-1; CDR3aa: ASSLSARHYGYT
v_gene: TRBV19; CDR3aa: ASSSRGGEKLF
v_gene: TRBV29-1; CDR3aa: SVGWASGRAQH
v_gene: TRBV19; CDR3aa: ASKVGGNSDSPLH
v_gene: TRBV7-3; CDR3aa: ASSPSSGSIQFGEQF
v_gene: TRBV19; CDR3aa: ASSQTGALGEKLF
v_gene: TRBV29-1; CDR3aa: SVERTAGTDTQY
v_gene: TRBV29-1; CDR3aa: SGSLGGPGHEQF
v_gene: TRBV11-3; CDR3aa: ASSPGQGSTDTQY
v_gene: TRBV27; CDR3aa: ASSSRTDNQPQH
v_gene: TRBV28; CDR3aa: ASSFWRSSYEQY
v_gene: TRBV5-1; CDR3aa: ASSSPQGSLPSGANVLT
v_gene: TRBV6-2/TRBV6-3; CDR3aa: ASSSGISYEQY
v_gene: TRBV29-1; CDR3aa: SVITRKNEKLF